This entry concerns a single TCR beta chain. The antigen remains undetermined. CDR1 MNHEY and CDR2 SMNVEV come from the germline V gene (reference sequence). This CDR3 spans 15 amino acids. With V trimmed by 6 bases and J by 4 bases, 11 bases remained unmatched. RNA extraction gave at least 5 micrograms of total RNA per sample. Next came a second PCR, run for about 7 to 11 cycles, which used a sample-barcoded 5' primer along with a J-beta primer mix. The template-switch adaptor was a 5' adaptor with 12 random nucleotides. It tagged each cDNA molecule. TCRdb independently ran MiXCR on the 5' RACE reads; one entry per CDR3 protein. The top ten clones hold under 20% of a sample with some 1 million distinct CDR3 sequences, under 45% of them seen once. The record originates from a study of blood T cells in healthy people across ages. Study-wide points: As age increased, TCR beta diversity per million T cells fell in a roughly linear fashion. Without sorted subsets, naive and antigen-experienced compartments could not be conclusively compared.

The receptor's source is a woman aged 60 to 75 in good health. The genes are TRBV27 and TRBJ1-2, with TRBD1 matching over 7 bases. The sample consisted of blood. CDR3 sequence (DNA): TGTGCCAGCAGGGACACAGGGGCCTCTGGCTATGGCTACACCTTC. This sequence encodes CASRDTGASGYGYTF.